Below, 7 T cell receptor beta chains from the same sample are listed, as sequenced in a study of blood T cell repertoires in COVID-19. Clones were read by immunoSEQ multiplex PCR, and TCRdb kept only the in-frame ones, dropping some. The table lists approximately 260,000 clones, about 87% of them singletons, with around 3.5% in the top ten. The sequenced material came from peripheral blood. Receptors originate from a woman aged 40 to 49 with acute or convalescent COVID-19.

The gene calls are TRBV9 and TRBJ2-5; D possibly corresponds to TRBD2 (6 bases). Trimming cost V 3 bases and J 5 bases, with 11 bases left between them. Germline V gene sequence: CDR1 SGDLS, CDR2 YYNGEE. The CDR3 is 13 amino acids. The CDR3 DNA reads TGTGCCAGCAGCGGGGGGGATTGGGAGACCCAGTACTTC. Its protein is CASSGGDWETQYF. Looking up the rest from reference TRBV9 and TRBJ2-5 gives the full variable domain: DSGVTQTPKHLITATGQRVTLRCSPRSGDLSVYWYQQSLDQGLQFLIQYYNGEERAKGNILERFSAQQFPDLHSELNLSSLELGDSALYFCASSGGDWETQYFGPGTRLLVL.

The rearrangement links TRBV11-2 to TRBJ2-1; 9 bases line up with TRBD2. Germline CDR1 SGHAT, CDR2 FQNNGV. The CDR3 is 15 amino acids. V lost 5 bases to trimming and J lost 7 bases; unmatched junction nucleotides: 9. In nucleotides, the CDR3 is TGTGCCAGCAGCCCCGGGGCTAGCGGGGTAAATGAGCAGTTCTTC. Amino acids: CASSPGASGVNEQFF.

The chain recombines TRBV12-5 with TRBJ1-6, with 7 bases fitting TRBD1. V dropped 1 base and J dropped 10; count of bases not matched to a gene: 7. The CDR3 has 15 residues. From germline, CDR1 is LGHNT and CDR2 FRNRAP. The CDR3 reads CASGLGQGGWSPLHF. The CDR3 region has the DNA TGTGCTAGTGGTTTGGGACAGGGCGGGTGGTCACCCCTCCACTTT.

The rearrangement links TRBV18 to TRBJ2-6; D gene uncertain. The germline V gene encodes CDR1 KGHSH and CDR2 LQKENI. V gave up 3 bases and J gave up 11 bases, with 14 bases separating them. CDR3 size: 14 residues. The CDR3, as DNA: TGTGCCAGCTCACCCCCCCCAGGTCTACACGTCCTGACTTTC. Translation: CASSPPPGLHVLTF.

The gene calls are TRBV5-1 and TRBJ2-2; TRBD1 matches 9 bases. Germline V gene sequence: CDR1 SGHRS, CDR2 YFSETQ. With V trimmed by 2 bases and J by 5 bases, 7 bases remained unmatched. The CDR3 spans 16 residues. The CDR3 here is CASSFSTGGWTGELFF. The CDR3 DNA is TGCGCCAGCAGCTTTTCGACAGGGGGTTGGACCGGGGAGCTGTTTTTT.

This clone was found once. This sequence joins TRBV6-6 and TRBJ2-7, with 11 positions matching TRBD2. The CDR3 length is 15 residues. Germline trimming cut 3 bases from V and 3 bases from J; bases unmatched to any gene: 4. In germline, CDR1 is MNHNY, CDR2 SVGAGI (reference sequence). The CDR3 DNA is TGTGCCAGCAGTTATGAGGGGACTAGCGGCTACGAGCAGTACGTC. It codes for CASSYEGTSGYEQYV.

V gene TRBV2 combines with J gene TRBJ2-5, with D perhaps TRBD1 (5 bases). The CDR3 has 13 residues. Germline CDR1 and CDR2: SNHLY and FYNNEI. Trimming took off 8 bases at V and 1 base at J, with 11 bases between the two ends. CDR3 loop: CASSPGSQETQYF. The CDR3 bases are TGTGCCAGCTCTCCAGGGTCCCAAGAGACCCAGTACTTC.